The clone carrying this T cell receptor (beta chain) is classed as medium-sized. The record originates from a study of spatial heterogeneity in lung cancer. Indicated time point: sample taken at primary tumor resection. Patients with untreated early-stage non-small cell lung cancer, numbering around 71, were the donors. The library protocol tagged each TCR cDNA with a unique molecular identifier. TCRdb fed the 5' RACE reads into MiXCR, producing one record per CDR3 protein. The repertoire has some 2,000 distinct CDR3 sequences, more than 8.5% of them found once; the top ten carry roughly a fifth. Germline V CDR1 and CDR2: SNHLY, FYNNEI. This CDR3 has 12 residues. With 6 bases removed from V and 3 bases from J, the gap between germline ends came to 8 bases.

This TCR came from a female donor with early-stage non-small cell lung cancer. V and J are TRBV2 and TRBJ2-5, with no clear D. The sequenced sample was normal lung tissue next to the tumor, obtained at surgery. The CDR3 DNA sequence: TGTGCCAGCAGCCTCGTGGAAGAGACCCAGTACTTC. It translates to CASSLVEETQYF.